This TCR beta chain was identified during a study of long-term antiretroviral therapy in people with HIV. Worth noting for this clone: Its specificity is unknown.

The assay used was immunoSEQ (version v3.0), run at survey level. Sequencing was performed with immunoSEQ multiplex PCR; in TCRdb, only in-frame clones are kept and a portion is missing. The sample has 9,000 to 15,000 clones; about 80% are singletons. V was shortened by 6 bases and J by 6 bases, with 18 bases between the two germline ends. The germline gives CDR1 MNHEY, CDR2 SVGAGI. The CDR3 has 14 residues. Study outcomes and limitations: Subsequent to ART, diversity was augmented yet persisted below that of transplant donor controls.

The TCR originated in a man between 35 and 55 years old with HIV. V usage is TRBV6-5 and J usage is TRBJ2-7; D perhaps matches TRBD2 (6 bases). The sample in question was unsorted PBMCs, obtained 3.1 years before starting antiretroviral therapy. The CDR3 loop reads CASRTLARRAEQYF. CDR3 coding DNA: TGTGCCAGCAGGACCCTCGCCAGGAGGGCCGAGCAGTACTTC.